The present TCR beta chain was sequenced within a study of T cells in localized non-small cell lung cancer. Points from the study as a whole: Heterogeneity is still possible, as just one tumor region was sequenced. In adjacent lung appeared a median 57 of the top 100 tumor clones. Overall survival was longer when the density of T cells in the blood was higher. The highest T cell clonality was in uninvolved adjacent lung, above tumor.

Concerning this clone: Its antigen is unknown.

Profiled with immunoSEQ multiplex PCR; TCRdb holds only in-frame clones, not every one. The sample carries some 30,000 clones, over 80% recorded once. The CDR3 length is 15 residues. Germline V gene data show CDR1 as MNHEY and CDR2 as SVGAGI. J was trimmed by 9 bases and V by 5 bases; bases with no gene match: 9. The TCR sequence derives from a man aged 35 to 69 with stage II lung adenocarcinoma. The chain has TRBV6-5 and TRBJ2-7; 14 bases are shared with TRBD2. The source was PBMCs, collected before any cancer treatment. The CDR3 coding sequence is TGTGCCAGCAGTGCCGGACTAGCGGGAGGTCAAGGGCAGTACTTC. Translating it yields CASSAGLAGGQGQYF.